One and the same sample provided the 16 T cell receptor beta chains below, sequenced in a study of CD8 T cells in ankylosing spondylitis. Findings and caveats of the study: Seemingly distinctive of ankylosing spondylitis blood was a TCR beta motif formed by eight highly homologous variants.

For these TCRs, the target antigens are not known. One entry per CDR3 protein, called by TCRdb with MiXCR from the 5' RACE reads. The table has 330,000 or so distinct CDR3 sequences, around 8% seen once. Sequencing was carried out using blood, either unsorted or a sorted T cell fraction (not recorded which). These receptors were obtained from a male donor with ankylosing spondylitis.

This chain connects TRBV27 to TRBJ1-2; no definite D call. The germline V and J ends were trimmed by 1 base and 8 bases, with 11 bases remaining between them. The CDR3 totals 13 residues. Germline-derived CDR1 and CDR2 are MNHEY and SMNVEV (reference sequence). The CDR3 nucleotides read TGTGCCAGCAGTTTATGGGAGGGAGGAGGCTACACCTTC. Its translation: CASSLWEGGGYTF.

This clonotype was observed a few times. The gene calls are TRBV5-1 and TRBJ2-3, with TRBD1 matching over 8 bases. Unmatched junction bases numbered 4, after V lost 0 bases and J lost 4 bases. The CDR3 contains 15 residues. CDR1 is SGHRS and CDR2 is YFSETQ in the germline V gene. CDR3 region: CASSLDRGIADTQYF. The CDR3 nucleotides read TGCGCCAGCAGCTTGGACAGGGGGATCGCAGATACGCAGTATTTT.

The chain is built from TRBV12-3 or TRBV12-4 and TRBJ2-7, with a possible D match to TRBD1 (6 bases). V lost 8 bases and J 5 bases, leaving 10 bases between the germline ends. CDR3 length equals 11 residues. In DNA, the CDR3 is TGTGCCAGCGCGAGGGGGAACGAGCAGTACTTC. It translates to CASARGNEQYF.

Ten or more counts support this clonotype. The chain combines TRBV29-1 with TRBJ1-1; D gene ambiguous. This CDR3 comprises 11 residues. The V gene's germline CDR1 is SQVTM and CDR2 ANQGSEA. Deletions cut 6 bases from V and 4 bases from J, with 9 bases between. The CDR3 spells CSVLTLTEAFF. Written as DNA, the CDR3 is TGCAGCGTCCTCACACTCACTGAAGCTTTCTTT.

This clonotype was counted many times. The V gene is TRBV7-9, the J gene TRBJ2-3, with 12 positions matching TRBD2. The V gene end was trimmed by 5 bases and the J gene end by 4 bases; junction bases not matched to a gene: 4. There are 15 residues in the CDR3. The germline V gene encodes CDR1 SEHNR and CDR2 FQNEAQ (reference sequence). The CDR3 nucleotides read TGTGCCAGCAGCACTAGCGGGAGGCGGGCAGATACGCAGTATTTT. As protein: CASSTSGRRADTQYF.

The chain is built from TRBV24-1 and TRBJ2-3, with D possibly being TRBD1 (5 bases). This CDR3 has 17 residues. Deletions cut 7 bases from V and 0 bases from J, with 19 bases between. Germline V CDR1 and CDR2: KGHDR, SFDVKD. The CDR3 is CATSDAQGVPSTDTQYF. The DNA of the CDR3 is TGTGCCACCAGCGACGCCCAAGGGGTCCCGAGCACAGATACGCAGTATTTT.

The V gene is TRBV29-1, the J gene TRBJ1-4; D is unclear. The ends were cut back, 4 bases at V and 0 bases at J, with 3 bases in the middle. Looked up from germline, CDR1 is SQVTM and CDR2 is ANQGSEA. There are 12 residues in the CDR3. In DNA, the CDR3 is TGCAGCGTTGTATCAACTAATGAAAAACTGTTTTTT. This translates into CSVVSTNEKLFF.

This clonotype has at least ten counts. This sequence joins TRBV20-1 and TRBJ1-5; 10 bases align to TRBD1. The ends lost 6 bases at V and 7 bases at J; junction bases unmatched: 9. This CDR3 is 14 amino acids long. Germline CDR1 DFQATT, CDR2 SNEGSKA (reference sequence). The CDR3 sequence: CSARGQGDLQPQHF. The CDR3 bases are TGCAGTGCCCGTGGACAGGGGGACTTACAGCCCCAGCATTTT.

This clonotype was detected once. The V and J genes are TRBV11-3 and TRBJ2-3; D is ambiguous. The CDR3 is made up of 15 amino acids. From germline, CDR1 is SGHNT and CDR2 YENEEA. Trimming stripped 3 bases from V and 4 bases from J, with 14 bases between. The CDR3 DNA is TGTGCCAGCAGCTTTGGTACGGATAAGGCAGATACGCAGTATTTT. It is translated as CASSFGTDKADTQYF.

CDR3 DNA sequence: TGCAGCGTTGAGGAGGTGGCCTACAATGAGCAGTTCTTC. Encoded protein: CSVEEVAYNEQFF. This chain connects TRBV29-1 to TRBJ2-1, with a possible D match to TRBD2 (5 bases). The V end was cut by 3 bases, the J end by 2 bases, with 8 bases between. CDR1 is SQVTM, CDR2 ANQGSEA, per germline. This CDR3 is built from 13 residues.

This clonotype appeared a few times. The chain has TRBV14 and TRBJ2-2, with 7 bases aligning to TRBD1. CDR1 and CDR2 from the germline V gene are SGHDN and FVKESK. Germline trimming cut 1 base from V and 2 bases from J; bases unmatched to any gene: 10. The CDR3 consists of 18 residues. CDR3 sequence reads: CASSQVNSGQANTGELFF. CDR3 in DNA: TGTGCCAGCAGCCAAGTTAACTCCGGACAGGCCAACACCGGGGAGCTGTTTTTT.

This clonotype was observed a handful of times. The chain uses TRBV20-1 and TRBJ2-7; 8 bases line up with TRBD2. The CDR3 extends over 15 amino acids. Germline lookup yields CDR1 DFQATT and CDR2 SNEGSKA (reference sequence). Trimming took 0 bases from V and 2 from J; bases not matched to a gene: 6. The CDR3 DNA follows: TGCAGTGCTAGAGATGGTAATAGCGGGACCTACGAGCAGTACTTC. Translated, it gives CSARDGNSGTYEQYF.

The chain links TRBV29-1 to TRBJ1-6, with D tentatively TRBD1 (6 bases). In germline, CDR1 is SQVTM, CDR2 ANQGSEA. Between the trimmed V and J ends, which lost 7 bases and 4 bases, there was a span of 11 bases. CDR3 length: 13 residues. CDR3 residues: CSARDTYNSPLHF. The DNA of the CDR3 is TGCAGCGCTAGGGACACTTATAATTCACCCCTCCACTTT.

The V call is TRBV4-2, the J call TRBJ2-2; D unresolved. The ends were cut back, 0 bases at V and 4 bases at J, with 3 bases in the middle. The CDR3 loop spans 13 amino acids. CDR1 is LGHNA and CDR2 is YNFKEQ in the germline V gene. The CDR3 DNA is TGTGCCAGCAGCCAAGAGATCACCGGGGAGCTGTTTTTT. Translated: CASSQEITGELFF.

This clonotype has only a few counts. The chain combines TRBV5-1 with TRBJ2-2; 9 nucleotides line up with TRBD2. V trimming: 4 bases; J trimming: 6 bases; junction bases outside the gene matches: 7. The CDR3 totals 15 residues. CDR1 is SGHRS, CDR2 YFSETQ, per germline. The CDR3 DNA reads TGCGCCAGCAGCCAGCGGGAGGCCAGCCCCGGGGAGCTGTTTTTT. It translates to CASSQREASPGELFF.

This clonotype came up a few times. The V gene is TRBV7-2, the J gene TRBJ2-7; the match to TRBD2 covers 9 bases. CDR3 length: 16 residues. Germline CDR1 and CDR2: SGHTA and FQGNSA. V was clipped by 4 bases and J by 4 bases; unmatched bases: 11. CDR3 residues: CASSWSPGLAWYEQYF. The CDR3 DNA sequence: TGTGCCAGCAGCTGGTCTCCGGGACTAGCCTGGTACGAGCAGTACTTC. Filled out from reference TRBV7-2 and TRBJ2-7, the complete variable domain reads GAGVSQSPSNKVTEKGKDVELRCDPISGHTALYWYRQSLGQGLEFLIYFQGNSAPDKSGLPSDRFSAERTGGSVSTLTIQRTQQEDSAVYLCASSWSPGLAWYEQYFGPGTRLTVT.